This T cell receptor (beta chain) was obtained from a study of Graves' ophthalmopathy and Graves' hyperthyroidism. Germline-derived CDR1 and CDR2 are SGDLS and YYNGEE. Trimming left V 0 bases short and J 4 bases short, with 11 bases between. The CDR3 sequence is 14 residues long. Clinical symptoms, serum thyroxine, TRAb, thyroid ultrasound and orbital computed tomography were relied on for diagnosis. This clonotype occurred many times. Its target is not known. TCR beta CDR3 amplification used RNA transcripts. Scientists carried out first-round RT-PCR using HTBI primers and then a second-round multiplex PCR. TCRdb ran MiXCR on the multiplex PCR reads and lists one entry per CDR3 protein. This table holds about 600,000 distinct CDR3 sequences, under 40% found once. Study-level results: Researchers report that a 13-signature model separated ophthalmopathy from stable hyperthyroidism, posting 87.88% sensitivity and less than 82% specificity. Thyroid clonotypes that were expanded above 0.001 frequency mostly also appeared in blood. Forecasting of ophthalmopathy progression by the model achieved around 71% sensitivity and 72.22% specificity.

The chain combines TRBV9 with TRBJ2-7; D unclear. The receptor was derived from an adult man with Graves' hyperthyroidism. The sample comprised peripheral blood or thyroid tissue (not recorded which). CDR3 sequence: CASSVGVIAYEQYF. CDR3 DNA: TGTGCCAGCAGCGTAGGCGTCATCGCTTACGAGCAGTACTTC. The full variable domain, rest sourced from reference TRBV9 and TRBJ2-7, is DSGVTQTPKHLITATGQRVTLRCSPRSGDLSVYWYQQSLDQGLQFLIQYYNGEERAKGNILERFSAQQFPDLHSELNLSSLELGDSALYFCASSVGVIAYEQYFGPGTRLTVT.